This T cell receptor beta chain was captured by sequencing in a study of identical twins. The study's findings and limits: These conclusions were based on statistical analysis (cross-sectional, not following the same donors). Monozygotic twins shared more out-of-frame TCR alpha than recombination models predicted. Whereas memory repertoires showed no such difference, abundant cord blood beta clonotypes carried fewer insertions.

TCRdb independently ran MiXCR on the 5' RACE reads; one entry per CDR3 protein. In the table there are 500,000 to 700,000 distinct CDR3 sequences, 7% to 7.5% of which are singletons. The donors were all healthy and Caucasian. Concerning this clonotype: No antigen is known for it.

Germline CDR1 and CDR2: DFQATT and SNEGSKA (reference sequence). The CDR3 is made up of 14 amino acids. V was pared by 0 bases and J by 7 bases, with 12 bases between. This sample also appeared in a second study, on yellow fever vaccine responses in identical twins.

This sequence was found in a young woman in good health. The sequencing sample was made of PBMCs. This chain joins TRBV20-1 and TRBJ1-4; D remains ambiguous. The CDR3 sequence is CSARENRQSEKLFF. The CDR3 DNA follows: TGCAGTGCTAGAGAAAATCGGCAGTCTGAAAAACTGTTTTTT.